These 2 T cell receptor beta chains were sequenced from one sample in a study of shared clonotypes between healthy human individuals. TCRdb's copy holds only in-frame clones and misses some; the assay was immunoSEQ multiplex PCR. Among roughly 700,000 clones listed, 90% were seen once. The specimen sequenced was memory CD8+ T cells from PBMCs. Stated subset: CD45RO+ cells pooled with CCR7-negative TemRA cells. The origin of the receptors is a man aged 18-30 years in good health. Some clones in this sample may be carry-over from other donors' samples.

This chain links TRBV30 with TRBJ2-7; 7 bases agree with TRBD2. V shed 3 bases and J 5 bases; nucleotides not matched to a gene: 7. Germline-derived CDR1 and CDR2 are GTSNPN and SVGIG (reference sequence). The CDR3 is 13 residues long. CDR3 sequence: CAWSTLGGNEQYF. The CDR3 DNA sequence: TGTGCCTGGAGCACCTTGGGAGGGAACGAGCAGTACTTC.

The chain uses TRBV7-9 and TRBJ1-5; D is perhaps TRBD1 (5 bases). Per germline, CDR1 SEHNR and CDR2 FQNEAQ (reference sequence). The CDR3 is 13 amino acids. Between the trimmed V and J ends, which lost 5 bases and 11 bases, there was a span of 16 bases. This CDR3 reads CASSVDGGTAQHF. DNA for the CDR3: TGTGCCAGCAGCGTAGATGGGGGGACGGCCCAGCATTTT.